What follows are 11 T cell receptor beta chains derived from one specimen sequenced in a study of blood T cell repertoires in COVID-19. Profiled with immunoSEQ multiplex PCR; TCRdb holds only in-frame clones, not every one. The top ten clones hold 30% to 35% of a sample with 15,000 or so clones, 85% to 90% of them seen once. The sequencing input was peripheral blood. The source of these receptors is a woman older than 75 with COVID-19, enrolled during active disease.

The chain is built from TRBV5-1 and TRBJ1-6; 7 nucleotides align to TRBD1. Germline assignment: CDR1 SGHRS and CDR2 YFSETQ. Trimming removed 4 bases from V and 3 bases from J; junction bases left unmatched: 4. The CDR3 consists of 15 residues. The CDR3 nucleotides read TGCGCCAGCAGCGCGGGACAGCACTATAATTCACCCCTCCACTTT. It codes for CASSAGQHYNSPLHF. The whole variable domain, remainder taken from reference TRBV5-1 and TRBJ1-6, is KAGVTQTPRYLIKTRGQQVTLSCSPISGHRSVSWYQQTPGQGLQFLFEYFSETQRNKGNFPGRFSGRQFSNSRSEMNVSTLELGDSALYLCASSAGQHYNSPLHFGNGTRLTVT.

The sample holds one count of this clone. The chain joins TRBV4-2 to TRBJ2-1; a weak D match, TRBD2 (5 bases). V was cut by 4 bases and J by 5 bases, with 9 bases left in between. This CDR3 has 13 amino acids. Germline CDR1 LGHNA, CDR2 YNFKEQ. The CDR3, as DNA: TGTGCCAGCAGCCTCGGGGTAAACAATGAGCAGTTCTTC. It specifies CASSLGVNNEQFF.

The chain joins TRBV6-5 to TRBJ1-1; TRBD1 matches 10 bases. The V segment lost 4 bases and the J segment 5 bases; nucleotides outside the gene matches: 1. In germline, CDR1 is MNHEY, CDR2 SVGAGI. The CDR3 contains 13 residues. This CDR3 reads CASSWGQGTEAFF. CDR3 DNA sequence: TGTGCCAGCAGTTGGGGACAGGGGACTGAAGCTTTCTTT.

The genes are TRBV7-9 and TRBJ1-1; D is perhaps TRBD1 (6 bases). V dropped 1 base and J dropped 6 bases, with 15 bases sitting between them. The length of the CDR3 is 15 residues. CDR1 and CDR2 from the germline V gene are SEHNR and FQNEAQ (reference sequence). The CDR3 DNA follows: TGTGCCAGCAGCTTAGGTGGCACAGGGTACTCTGAAGCTTTCTTT. It encodes CASSLGGTGYSEAFF.

This clone appeared a single time. The J gene is TRBJ2-3, the V gene TRBV7-2; 9 bases match TRBD1. The J segment lost 5 bases and the V segment lost 3 bases, leaving 6 bases of the junction unmatched. The CDR3 sequence is 15 residues long. The germline V gene encodes CDR1 SGHTA and CDR2 FQGNSA. CDR3 residues: CASSFGTGLGDTQYF. CDR3 DNA: TGTGCCAGCAGCTTTGGGACAGGGTTGGGAGATACGCAGTATTTT.

This chain joins TRBV2 and TRBJ1-5, with 7 nucleotides matching TRBD1. J gave up 3 bases and V 6 bases, and 2 bases lay outside the gene matches. Germline CDR1 is SNHLY and CDR2 is FYNNEI. The CDR3 is made up of 13 amino acids. The CDR3 nucleotides are TGTGCCAGCAGGGGACAGTCCAATCAGCCCCAGCATTTT. Translation gives CASRGQSNQPQHF.

This clone was counted once. This chain joins TRBV9 and TRBJ2-1; TRBD2 matches at 14 bases. This CDR3 contains 18 residues. With V trimmed by 3 bases and J by 7 bases, 12 bases remained unmatched. CDR1 is SGDLS, CDR2 YYNGEE, per germline. CDR3 sequence: CASSAGSGLAGVLNEQFF. The CDR3 region has the DNA TGTGCCAGCAGCGCGGGGTCGGGACTAGCGGGAGTGTTGAATGAGCAGTTCTTC.

The chain links TRBV5-4 to TRBJ2-7; 14 nucleotides align to TRBD2. Trimming took 0 bases from V and 1 from J; bases not matched to a gene: 3. The CDR3 loop spans 17 amino acids. Germline V gene lookup returns CDR1 SGHNT and CDR2 YYREEE (reference sequence). The chain's CDR3 is CASSLGGTSGGSYEQYF. The CDR3 DNA reads TGTGCCAGCAGCTTGGGCGGGACTAGCGGGGGTTCCTACGAGCAGTACTTC.

Only one count was recorded for this clone. The chain carries TRBV5-1 and TRBJ1-1, with D maybe TRBD1 (6 bases). The CDR3 covers 13 residues. CDR1 SGHRS and CDR2 YFSETQ come from the germline V gene. The V end was cut by 3 bases, the J end by 11 bases, with 17 bases between. For the CDR3, the DNA is TGCGCCAGCAGCTATGACAGGCCCCTGGAGGCTTTCTTT. Its protein product is CASSYDRPLEAFF. The full variable domain, rest sourced from reference TRBV5-1 and TRBJ1-1, is KAGVTQTPRYLIKTRGQQVTLSCSPISGHRSVSWYQQTPGQGLQFLFEYFSETQRNKGNFPGRFSGRQFSNSRSEMNVSTLELGDSALYLCASSYDRPLEAFFGQGTRLTVV.

The V and J genes are TRBV29-1 and TRBJ2-1, with 8 bases that match TRBD2. The CDR3 loop spans 13 amino acids. Trimming at V came to 3 bases and at J to 12 bases, leaving 10 bases not matched to a gene. Germline V gene data show CDR1 as SQVTM and CDR2 as ANQGSEA. CDR3 nucleotides: TGCAGCGTTGAGGCGCTAGCGGGCAAGGGGCAGTTCTTC. It specifies CSVEALAGKGQFF.

The chain is built from TRBV21-1 and TRBJ1-2; TRBD1, the D gene given by the table, was not confirmed from the DNA. TRBV21-1 is recorded as a pseudogene. The length of the CDR3 is 13 residues. The CDR3 nucleotides read TGTGCCAGGACCAGACAGGGGGCGCCTGGCTACACCTTC. This codes for CARTRQGAPGYTF.